The subject of this entry is one T cell receptor (beta chain). The data stem from a study of blood T cell repertoires in COVID-19. Study overall: Spain, Italy and the United States supplied samples that represented acute and convalescent COVID-19.

This CDR3 is built from 15 residues. After removal of 6 bases from V and 3 bases from J, the junction contained 4 bases not matched to a gene. Per germline, CDR1 SNHLY and CDR2 FYNNEI. Measured with immunoSEQ multiplex PCR; TCRdb has only the in-frame clones, and not every one. Altogether about 21,000 clones are present, approximately 83% being singletons, with the ten largest covering over 20%. The receptor was isolated from a man older than 75 with active or convalescent COVID-19. This chain uses TRBV2 with TRBJ2-3; 12 bases fit TRBD2. The sequencing sample was made of peripheral blood. CDR3 protein: CASRLGLAGTDTQYF. The CDR3 coding sequence is TGTGCCAGCAGGTTAGGACTAGCGGGGACAGATACGCAGTATTTT.